These 29 T cell receptor beta chains were sequenced from one sample in a study of cytomegalovirus exposure and HLA in healthy donors. The PCR made use of 60 Vbeta and 13 Jbeta primers. Clones were sequenced by immunoSEQ multiplex PCR, and TCRdb holds only the in-frame ones, with some missing. The sample has about 110,000 clones, about 80% seen once. The specimen sequenced was PBMCs. The receptors stem from a female donor in good health and CMV-seropositive.

The chain recombines TRBV14 with TRBJ1-2; D is uncertain. The germline V gene encodes CDR1 SGHDN and CDR2 FVKESK. The CDR3 has 14 residues. Trimming cost V 3 bases and J 4 bases, with 12 bases left between them. The CDR3 DNA reads as TGTGCCAGCAGCCAGGCAGGAGGAAGCTATGGCTACACCTTC. Protein product: CASSQAGGSYGYTF.

CDR3 nucleotides: TGTGCCAGCAGCGTACGGCAGGGCCCTAATGAAAAACTGTTTTTT. It is translated as CASSVRQGPNEKLFF. The genes are TRBV9 and TRBJ1-4, with D maybe TRBD1 (5 bases). V was trimmed by 1 base and J by 3 bases, leaving 10 bases between them. The CDR3 consists of 15 residues. The germline V gene encodes CDR1 SGDLS and CDR2 YYNGEE.

The chain has TRBV20-1 and TRBJ2-7; D may be TRBD1 (5 bases). CDR3 size: 11 residues. Germline lookup yields CDR1 DFQATT and CDR2 SNEGSKA (reference sequence). V lost 6 bases, J lost 2 bases, and 8 bases lay in between. The CDR3 DNA sequence: TGCAGTGCGCAGGGAACCTACGAGCAGTACTTC. Its protein is CSAQGTYEQYF.

The chain employs TRBV6-1 and TRBJ1-5; 7 bases align to TRBD1. V dropped 8 bases and J dropped 2; count of bases not matched to a gene: 6. Germline assignment: CDR1 MNHNS and CDR2 SASEGT. The CDR3 runs to 14 residues. The CDR3 is CASLVGQGNQPQHF. CDR3 DNA: TGTGCCAGCCTGGTAGGACAGGGCAATCAGCCCCAGCATTTT.

This clone was seen once. The chain carries TRBV2 and TRBJ2-6; 7 nucleotides line up with TRBD2. V shed 8 bases and J 2 bases; nucleotides not matched to a gene: 12. CDR3 size: 17 residues. CDR1 and CDR2 from the germline V gene are SNHLY and FYNNEI. The CDR3 reads CASVTGGRSPGANVLTF. Written as DNA, the CDR3 is TGTGCCAGCGTGACTGGCGGGAGATCCCCTGGGGCCAACGTCCTGACTTTC.

This chain uses TRBV4-3 with TRBJ1-1, with 7 bases identical to TRBD1. The CDR3 has 15 amino acids. Germline values: CDR1 LGHNA, CDR2 YSLEER. Germline trimming cut 6 bases from V and 1 base from J; bases unmatched to any gene: 8. The CDR3 protein is CASRHTTGSNTEAFF. In DNA, the CDR3 is TGCGCCAGCAGGCATACGACAGGGTCGAACACTGAAGCTTTCTTT.

The rearrangement uses TRBV7-8 and TRBJ2-6; D might be TRBD2 (7 bases). Trimming shortened V by 0 bases and J by 3 bases, and 18 bases separated the two germline ends. The CDR3 is made up of 19 amino acids. Germline loops: CDR1 SGHVS, CDR2 FQNEAQ. The CDR3 here is CASSLASRGGAVGANVLTF. As DNA, the CDR3 is TGTGCCAGCAGCTTAGCGTCGAGGGGGGGCGCGGTTGGGGCCAACGTCCTGACTTTC.

V is TRBV19 and J is TRBJ1-4; D is possibly TRBD1 (5 bases). CDR3 length: 14 amino acids. Deletions cut 1 base from V and 8 bases from J, with 11 bases between. Germline loops: CDR1 LNHDA, CDR2 SQIVND (reference sequence). The CDR3 region has the DNA TGTGCCAGTAGTATAGGCGGGGGAAGAGAAAAACTGTTTTTT. As protein: CASSIGGGREKLFF. The full variable domain, its missing parts supplied by reference TRBV19 and TRBJ1-4, is DGGITQSPKYLFRKEGQNVTLSCEQNLNHDAMYWYRQDPGQGLRLIYYSQIVNDFQKGDIAEGYSVSREKKESFPLTVTSAQKNPTAFYLCASSIGGGREKLFFGSGTQLSVL.

V and J are TRBV19 and TRBJ1-2; perhaps TRBD1 as D (5 bases). Germline V lookup: CDR1 LNHDA, CDR2 SQIVND (reference sequence). CDR3 length: 16 residues. Between the trimmed V and J ends, which lost 2 bases and 0 bases, there was a span of 13 bases. DNA for the CDR3: TGTGCCAGTAGTATAAAGACAGTCCCCTCTAACTATGGCTACACCTTC. Amino acids: CASSIKTVPSNYGYTF.

The chain is built from TRBV19 and TRBJ2-3, with D perhaps matching TRBD2 (5 bases). The V and J ends lost 2 bases and 2 bases respectively, with 11 bases between them. The CDR3 is made up of 15 amino acids. The germline gives CDR1 LNHDA, CDR2 SQIVND (reference sequence). The CDR3 sequence is CASSIRGRNTDTQYF. The CDR3 DNA is TGTGCCAGTAGTATACGTGGGAGAAACACAGATACGCAGTATTTT.

This clone was seen a handful of times. The rearrangement joins TRBV4-1 to TRBJ2-5; TRBD2 matches at 9 bases. CDR3 size: 14 residues. V trimming: 9 bases; J trimming: 0 bases; junction bases outside the gene matches: 5. The germline gives CDR1 MGHRA, CDR2 YSYEKL. The CDR3 protein is CARGTSKYQETQYF. CDR3 nucleotide sequence: TGCGCCAGAGGGACTAGCAAGTACCAAGAGACCCAGTACTTC.

The chain recombines TRBV6-1 with TRBJ2-7, with 8 bases lining up with TRBD1. There are 15 residues in the CDR3. The J segment lost 1 base and the V segment lost 6 bases, leaving 8 bases of the junction unmatched. Germline CDR1 and CDR2: MNHNS and SASEGT. The CDR3 reads CASRGFTGGSYEQYF. The CDR3 nucleotides read TGTGCCAGCAGGGGATTTACAGGGGGGTCCTACGAGCAGTACTTC.

The chain is built from TRBV7-2 and TRBJ2-3; TRBD1 agrees at 8 bases. The CDR3 consists of 14 residues. Germline V lookup: CDR1 SGHTA, CDR2 FQGNSA. Unmatched junction bases numbered 6, after V lost 6 bases and J lost 4 bases. The CDR3 DNA sequence: TGTGCCAGCAGTCGGGACAGGACCTCAGATACGCAGTATTTT. It yields the protein CASSRDRTSDTQYF.

The chain uses TRBV5-1 and TRBJ2-7; 7 nucleotides align to TRBD2. The CDR3 has 13 residues. Per the germline V gene, CDR1 is SGHRS and CDR2 is YFSETQ. V was pared by 5 bases and J by 0 bases, with 2 bases of the junction left unmatched. As DNA, the CDR3 is TGCGCCAGCAGTGGCGGGGGCTCCTACGAGCAGTACTTC. Translating it yields CASSGGGSYEQYF.

J is TRBJ1-6 and V is TRBV7-2; 9 nucleotides align to TRBD1. The CDR3 sequence is 15 residues long. V lost 5 bases and J lost 7; bases outside the gene matches: 6. CDR1 is SGHTA and CDR2 is FQGNSA in the germline V gene. This CDR3 reads CASSQTGTGNSPLHF. As DNA, the CDR3 is TGTGCCAGCAGCCAAACCGGGACAGGGAATTCACCCCTCCACTTT. The full variable domain, rest sourced from reference TRBV7-2 and TRBJ1-6, is GAGVSQSPSNKVTEKGKDVELRCDPISGHTALYWYRQSLGQGLEFLIYFQGNSAPDKSGLPSDRFSAERTGGSVSTLTIQRTQQEDSAVYLCASSQTGTGNSPLHFGNGTRLTVT.

The V call is TRBV28, the J call TRBJ2-2; 15 nucleotides match TRBD2. The CDR3 runs 18 residues. The V gene's germline CDR1 is MDHEN and CDR2 SYDVKM. V lost 3 bases and J lost 1; bases outside the gene matches: 3. The CDR3 sequence: CASSFPGLAGGNTGELFF. Here the CDR3 DNA reads TGTGCCAGCAGTTTTCCGGGACTAGCGGGAGGGAACACCGGGGAGCTGTTTTTT.

The rearrangement links TRBV18 to TRBJ1-1; 7 bases fit TRBD1. The CDR3 contains 13 residues. The J segment lost 12 bases and the V segment lost 6 bases, leaving 13 bases of the junction unmatched. Germline CDR1 and CDR2: KGHSH and LQKENI. The CDR3 coding sequence is TGTGCCAGCTCGACCGGGACAGACGCCCAGTCTTTCTTT. Its translation: CASSTGTDAQSFF.

This clone appeared once. The gene calls are TRBV7-2 and TRBJ2-3, with 9 bases lining up with TRBD2. J was trimmed by 4 bases and V by 4 bases; bases with no gene match: 12. The CDR3 covers 17 residues. Per the germline V gene, CDR1 is SGHTA and CDR2 is FQGNSA. CDR3 in DNA: TGTGCCAGCAGCTGGCGGGGGCGGGGGGGCTTCGCAGATACGCAGTATTTT. This codes for CASSWRGRGGFADTQYF.

This chain connects TRBV7-3 to TRBJ2-3; D is ambiguous. This CDR3 is 13 amino acids long. V shed 2 bases and J shed 5 bases, with 8 bases lying between them. Germline loops: CDR1 SGHTA, CDR2 FQGTGA. CDR3 DNA: TGTGCCAGCAGCTTAGACCAGCGAGATACGCAGTATTTT. Its protein product is CASSLDQRDTQYF.

V and J are TRBV19 and TRBJ1-2, with 10 positions matching TRBD1. Germline V CDR1 and CDR2: LNHDA, SQIVND (reference sequence). This CDR3 is built from 17 residues. Trimming cost V 5 bases and J 4 bases; bases outside gene matches: 13. CDR3 coding DNA: TGTGCCAGTAGTGCCGGACAGGGGGGGCCGAGGGCCTATGGCTACACCTTC. Protein: CASSAGQGGPRAYGYTF.

The chain links TRBV5-4 to TRBJ2-5, with D perhaps TRBD1 (5 bases). This CDR3 spans 15 amino acids. CDR1 is SGHNT, CDR2 YYREEE, per germline (reference sequence). The germline V and J ends were trimmed by 0 bases and 3 bases, with 12 bases remaining between them. CDR3 DNA sequence: TGTGCCAGCAGCTTGGGAGACAGATCCAAAGAGACCCAGTACTTC. This sequence encodes CASSLGDRSKETQYF.

This clone was picked up a small number of times. The chain combines TRBV9 with TRBJ2-1, with D possibly being TRBD1 (6 bases). The germline V and J ends were trimmed by 7 bases and 10 bases, with 12 bases remaining between them. Germline CDR1 is SGDLS and CDR2 is YYNGEE. The length of the CDR3 is 11 residues. This chain's CDR3 is CASGRTGEQFF. The CDR3 DNA reads as TGTGCCAGCGGACGCACAGGGGAGCAGTTCTTC. Using reference TRBV9 and TRBJ2-1 for the parts outside the CDR3, the full variable domain is DSGVTQTPKHLITATGQRVTLRCSPRSGDLSVYWYQQSLDQGLQFLIQYYNGEERAKGNILERFSAQQFPDLHSELNLSSLELGDSALYFCASGRTGEQFFGPGTRLTVL.

This sequence joins TRBV15 and TRBJ2-1; a possible D gene is TRBD2 (7 bases). Germline-derived CDR1 and CDR2 are LNHNV and YYDKDF (reference sequence). The germline V and J ends were trimmed by 7 bases and 4 bases, with 14 bases remaining between them. This CDR3 spans 14 amino acids. The CDR3 nucleotides are TGTGCCACCACCCCGCGGGGGCCATACAATGAGCAGTTCTTC. Translated: CATTPRGPYNEQFF. Full variable domain (rest looked up from reference TRBV15 and TRBJ2-1): DAMVIQNPRYQVTQFGKPVTLSCSQTLNHNVMYWYQQKSSQAPKLLFHYYDKDFNNEADTPDNFQSRRPNTSFCFLDIRSPGLGDTAMYLCATTPRGPYNEQFFGPGTRLTVL.

The rearrangement links TRBV18 to TRBJ1-5, with 7 bases that match TRBD1. Germline assignment: CDR1 KGHSH and CDR2 LQKENI. Unmatched junction bases numbered 3, after V lost 6 bases and J lost 1 base. The CDR3 spans 14 residues. The CDR3 loop reads CASSTQGSNQPQHF. Here the CDR3 DNA reads TGTGCCAGCTCTACACAGGGGAGCAATCAGCCCCAGCATTTT.

The chain has TRBV28 and TRBJ2-2; 8 bases match TRBD1. J was trimmed by 6 bases and V by 5 bases; bases with no gene match: 8. CDR3 size: 15 residues. CDR1 and CDR2 (germline): MDHEN, SYDVKM. This CDR3 is CASSTDREESGELFF. The CDR3 region has the DNA TGTGCCAGCAGTACGGACAGGGAAGAGTCCGGGGAGCTGTTTTTT.

This CDR3 is CASSRPTGDEQYF. The CDR3 DNA reads TGCGCCAGCAGCCGCCCGACGGGGGACGAGCAGTACTTC. The V call is TRBV4-1, the J call TRBJ2-7; maybe TRBD2 (6 bases). CDR3 size: 13 residues. Between the trimmed V and J ends, which lost 4 bases and 5 bases, there was a span of 12 bases. Per the germline V gene, CDR1 is MGHRA and CDR2 is YSYEKL.

The rearrangement uses TRBV7-2 and TRBJ1-2, with TRBD1 matching 8 bases. V lost 4 bases, J lost 8 bases, and 6 bases stayed unmatched. The CDR3 contains 13 residues. Germline lookup yields CDR1 SGHTA and CDR2 FQGNSA. The CDR3 DNA follows: TGTGCCAGCAGCTCCAAGACAGGGGACGGCTACACCTTC. Its translation: CASSSKTGDGYTF.

J is TRBJ2-5 and V is TRBV14; TRBD2 matches at 12 bases. CDR3 length: 16 amino acids. J lost 3 bases, V lost 2 bases, and 4 bases had no gene match. Germline V lookup: CDR1 SGHDN, CDR2 FVKESK. CDR3 nucleotides: TGTGCCAGCAGCCAAATGACTAGCGGGAGAAAAGAGACCCAGTACTTC. This gives the protein CASSQMTSGRKETQYF.

This sequence joins TRBV7-8 and TRBJ1-2; 7 bases map to TRBD1. The V segment lost 2 bases and the J segment 4 bases; nucleotides outside the gene matches: 7. This CDR3 is 15 amino acids long. The V gene's germline CDR1 is SGHVS and CDR2 FQNEAQ. DNA of the CDR3: TGTGCCAGCAGCTTAAATAACAGGGGTGCCTATGGCTACACCTTC. Its protein product is CASSLNNRGAYGYTF.